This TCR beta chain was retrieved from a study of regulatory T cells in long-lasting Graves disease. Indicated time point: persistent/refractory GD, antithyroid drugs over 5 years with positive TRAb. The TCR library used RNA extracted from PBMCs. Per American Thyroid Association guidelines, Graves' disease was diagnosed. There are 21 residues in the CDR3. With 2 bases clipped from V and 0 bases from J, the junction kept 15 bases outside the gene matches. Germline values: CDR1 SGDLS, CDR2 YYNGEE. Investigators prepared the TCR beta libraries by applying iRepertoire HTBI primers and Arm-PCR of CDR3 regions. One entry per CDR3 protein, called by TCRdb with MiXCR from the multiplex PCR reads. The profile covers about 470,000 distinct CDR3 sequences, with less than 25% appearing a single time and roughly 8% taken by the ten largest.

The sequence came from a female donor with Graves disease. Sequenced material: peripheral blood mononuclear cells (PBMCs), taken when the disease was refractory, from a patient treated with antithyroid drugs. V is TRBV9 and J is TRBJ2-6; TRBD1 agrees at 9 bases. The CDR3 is CASSVRGQGRFVRSGANVLTF. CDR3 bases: TGTGCCAGCAGCGTCCGTGGACAGGGGAGATTTGTCCGCTCTGGGGCCAACGTCCTGACTTTC.